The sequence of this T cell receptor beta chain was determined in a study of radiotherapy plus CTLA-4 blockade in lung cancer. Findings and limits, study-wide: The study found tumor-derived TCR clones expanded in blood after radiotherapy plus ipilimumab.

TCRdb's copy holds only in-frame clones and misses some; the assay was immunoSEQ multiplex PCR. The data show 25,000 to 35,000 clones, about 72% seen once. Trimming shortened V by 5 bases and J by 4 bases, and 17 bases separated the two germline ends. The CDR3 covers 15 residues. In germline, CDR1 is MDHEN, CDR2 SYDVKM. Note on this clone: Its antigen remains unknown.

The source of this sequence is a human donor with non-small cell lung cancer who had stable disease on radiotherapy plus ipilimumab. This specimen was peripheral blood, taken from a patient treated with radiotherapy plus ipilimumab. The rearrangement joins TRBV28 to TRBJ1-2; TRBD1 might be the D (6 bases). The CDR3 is CASSGGGGPSYGYTF. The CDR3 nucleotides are TGTGCCAGCAGTGGGGGAGGGGGGCCGAGCTATGGCTACACCTTC.